This TCR beta chain was identified during a study of identical twins (dated by TCRdb to about 2016). About the investigation overall: To test whether fetal clonotypes persist, the study used deep sequencing on TCR alpha and beta repertoires from monozygotic twins, unrelated adults of various ages, and cord blood. To rule out contamination, replicate twin experiments were performed at different times with different library preparation protocols. General conclusions and limits of the study: Compared with coincidental sharing between unrelated individuals, an excess of low generation-probability sequences was observed among out-of-frame TCR alpha sequences shared between twins. In beta out-of-frame sequences, excess twin sharing was weaker, because having fewer shared sequences lowered the signal-to-noise ratio. Conclusions relied on cross-sectional statistical analysis, since the same donors could not be followed over many years. Out-of-frame TCR alpha sharing in monozygotic twins was systematically underestimated by recombination models, whereas sharing between unrelated individuals was in agreement with the recombination models. Abundant cord blood beta clonotypes had fewer insertions, young adult naive repertoires showed a similar but weaker trend, and memory repertoires showed no such trend. Zero-insertion analyses could be partly confounded by invariant T cells such as MAIT and iNKT, although diverse VJ usage argued against such confounding for most clonotypes.

All donors were healthy Caucasians. Three pairs of female monozygotic twins, all aged about 18 to 30 years, were included in the twin cohort. Positive isolation kits from Invitrogen were used to isolate the CD4+ and CD8+ T cell populations. Library preparation employed 5' RACE. The reads were generated on an Illumina HiSeq 2000. Template switching added a universal primer binding site, and the final cDNA carried a unique molecular identifier that allowed TCR cDNA molecules to be counted accurately. First-strand cDNA for TCR alpha and beta chains was synthesized from specific primers in the conserved constant-segment region. To control for contamination, every cDNA library carried two barcodes: a SMART-Mk sample barcode plus Illumina barcodes. Two successive PCR steps introduced TruSeq adapter sequences along with Illumina sample barcodes. The Illumina HiSeq platform was used with custom primers to sequence TCR alpha and beta cDNA libraries. On the authors' methods: Raw reads were processed with MiGEC to extract unique molecular identifiers, and MiXCR was used to determine CDR3 positions. For each individual, recombination models were inferred using an EM algorithm with the repgenHMM and IGoR tools. Shared clonotypes were analyzed with the tcR package in R, and sharing was normalized by the product of cloneset sizes. To study raw recombination without the effects of thymic and clonal selection, out-of-frame nonproductive sequences were analyzed. In-frame beta chains were kept once TCRdb had trimmed the public reads at Q25 with fastp and called clones with MiXCR. Rows with one shared CDR3 protein collapse into an entry with the most common genes and DNA. Here the V and J calls rest on TCRdb's processing, not on the authors' analysis. This sample gives 520,000 or so distinct CDR3 sequences in total; roughly 21% of them show up just once. The ten largest clones capture around 0.9% of the sample.

Based on the germline V gene, the CDR1 and CDR2 sequences are MNHEY and SVGEGT. The CDR3 holds 14 amino acids from the cysteine to the phenylalanine. Of all the DNA, just the CDR3 is kept, 42 bases in frame from base 1. V loses 8 bases of germline sequence and J loses 7 bases, and the interval between the two ends is 18 bases. This clonotype has a single count. Its antigen target is currently unknown. No base qualities exist here, and no much larger clone lies one base off it. The same data also contributed to another study, on T cells expressing NK-cell markers. As that second paper reports: In sorted CD3+CD56+NKG2C+, CD3+CD56+NKG2C- and CD3+CD56-NKG2C+ T-cell subsets from several donors, TCR beta-chain repertoires were profiled. Seven of the eight sequenced donors were HCMV-seropositive and one was HCMV-seronegative. To restrict sorting to alphabetaTCR-expressing T cells, an anti-gammadeltaTCR antibody was added in several experiments. In a handful of donors, the dominant CD3+CD56+NKG2C+ clonotypes were found to rank among the top 10 CD8+ clonotypes and to make up about 1.0-7.0% of CD8+ T cells. Those dominant clonotypes were again the most abundant among CD3+CD56-NKG2C+ cells in a few donors, at about 25-60.1%. Whether the expanded NKG2C-expressing T cell clones were specific for HCMV antigens was left unclear. Randomly selected healthy volunteers, three men and five women, were used as the eight sequenced donors. A commercial ELISA kit detecting HCMV-specific IgG in serum was used to determine HCMV serostatus. Reads were demultiplexed and grouped by UMI with MIGEC, and clonotypes were assembled and quantified with MiTCR. To remove erroneous sequences, TCR cDNA sequences were retained only when supported by two or more reads. Downstream repertoire analysis used the tcR package, and clonotypes were matched across fractions by CDR3 nucleotide sequence plus V segment. VDJmatch was used to annotate antigen specificity against VDJdb, with one amino acid substitution in CDR3 allowed.

The receptor's source is a woman under 30 in good health. The sample comprised CD4+ T cells sorted from blood. Here the chain combines TRBV6-2 or TRBV6-3 and TRBJ2-1, and the D gene may be TRBD2, 6 bases matching. The CDR3 region reads CASAGRERINEQFF. DNA sequence: TGTGCCAGCGCCGGTCGGGAGCGGATAAATGAGCAGTTCTTC.